These T cell receptor beta chains were read from a single sample in a study of Ad26.COV2.S vaccination and SARS-CoV-2 variants. The protocol was immunoSEQ multiplex PCR, while the TCRdb copy is restricted to in-frame clones and leaves out a portion. The sample lists approximately 350,000 clones; 83% were seen once. Here the sequenced sample was peripheral blood, taken in a trial of Ad26.COV2.S vaccine versus placebo. The receptors derive from a person aged 18 to 59 who received the Ad26.COV2.S COVID-19 vaccine or a placebo. Each CDR3 is given with its conserved first and last residue. Fields, in order: J gene, clone size, V gene, D gene, CDR3 DNA, CDR3 protein. D genes are given only for firm matches. Size is omitted from some rows. Given values are once, few, many or a class for expanded clones.

j_gene: TRBJ2-5; abundance: -; v_gene: TRBV2; d_gene: TRBD1; CDR3nt: TGTGCCAGCAGTAGGGACAGCCAAGAGACCCAGTACTTC; CDR3aa: CASSRDSQETQYF
j_gene: TRBJ1-2; abundance: -; v_gene: TRBV19; d_gene: -; CDR3nt: TGTGCCAGTAGTCGTGGGGCCAACTATGGCTACACCTTC; CDR3aa: CASSRGANYGYTF
j_gene: TRBJ1-1; abundance: -; v_gene: TRBV30; d_gene: -; CDR3nt: TGTGCCTGGAGTCCCGATCATCGCCGTCATGAAGCTTTCTTT; CDR3aa: CAWSPDHRRHEAFF
j_gene: TRBJ1-5; abundance: -; v_gene: TRBV19; d_gene: TRBD1; CDR3nt: TGTGCCAGCGCCGTTACAGGGGCGCGGAGTCAGCCCCAGCATTTT; CDR3aa: CASAVTGARSQPQHF
j_gene: TRBJ2-3; abundance: -; v_gene: TRBV7-9; d_gene: -; CDR3nt: TGTGCCAGCAGCTCCTACACAGATACGCAGTATTTT; CDR3aa: CASSSYTDTQYF
j_gene: TRBJ2-1; abundance: -; v_gene: TRBV5-4; d_gene: TRBD1; CDR3nt: TGTGCCAGCAGCTCCGGACAGGGGTCCAACAATGAGCAGTTCTTC; CDR3aa: CASSSGQGSNNEQFF
j_gene: TRBJ2-1; abundance: -; v_gene: TRBV10-3; d_gene: -; CDR3nt: TGTGCCATCAGTGAGTCTAGGCGGGACATTGAGCAGTTCTTC; CDR3aa: CAISESRRDIEQFF
j_gene: TRBJ2-1; abundance: -; v_gene: TRBV4-2; d_gene: TRBD2; CDR3nt: TGTGCCAGCAGCCACCTAGCGGGAGGGCCGTCCTACAATGAGCAGTTCTTC; CDR3aa: CASSHLAGGPSYNEQFF
j_gene: TRBJ1-1; abundance: once; v_gene: TRBV3-1/TRBV3-2; d_gene: -; CDR3nt: TGTGCCAGCAGCCGTCGACAGGACACTGAAGCTTTCTTT; CDR3aa: CASSRRQDTEAFF
j_gene: TRBJ2-7; abundance: -; v_gene: TRBV19; d_gene: -; CDR3nt: TGTGCCAGCCAAGACACTCACTACGAGCAGTACTTC; CDR3aa: CASQDTHYEQYF
j_gene: TRBJ1-5; abundance: -; v_gene: TRBV12-3/TRBV12-4; d_gene: -; CDR3nt: TGTGCCAGCAGTTTGGCGTCGCAGCCCCAGCATTTT; CDR3aa: CASSLASQPQHF
j_gene: TRBJ1-1; abundance: -; v_gene: TRBV5-6; d_gene: -; CDR3nt: TGTGCCAGCAGCTCCCACGACGGCATGAACACTGAAGCTTTCTTT; CDR3aa: CASSSHDGMNTEAFF
j_gene: TRBJ2-6; abundance: -; v_gene: TRBV10-3; d_gene: -; CDR3nt: TGTGCCATCAGCGGGGAAGCCTCTGGGGCCAACGTCCTGACTTTC; CDR3aa: CAISGEASGANVLTF
j_gene: TRBJ2-7; abundance: -; v_gene: TRBV27; d_gene: -; CDR3nt: TGTGCCAGCAGTGACGGGTTCGGCGAGCAGTACTTC; CDR3aa: CASSDGFGEQYF
j_gene: TRBJ1-5; abundance: -; v_gene: TRBV30; d_gene: TRBD1; CDR3nt: TGTGCCTGGGAGACAGGGAGGAATCAGCCCCAGCATTTT; CDR3aa: CAWETGRNQPQHF
j_gene: TRBJ2-1; abundance: -; v_gene: TRBV19; d_gene: -; CDR3nt: TGTGCCACCACCCCGGGCTCCTACAATGAGCAGTTCTTC; CDR3aa: CATTPGSYNEQFF
j_gene: TRBJ1-2; abundance: -; v_gene: TRBV18; d_gene: -; CDR3nt: TGTGCCAGCTCAACGACTCGCTCTGGCTACACCTTC; CDR3aa: CASSTTRSGYTF
j_gene: TRBJ2-1; abundance: -; v_gene: TRBV3-1/TRBV3-2; d_gene: -; CDR3nt: TGTGCCAGCAGCCAATCTACCACGCGTAAGTTCTTC; CDR3aa: CASSQSTTRKFF
j_gene: TRBJ2-5; abundance: -; v_gene: TRBV6-5; d_gene: -; CDR3nt: TGTGCCAGCAGTTACTCGATTCACGGGACTGAAGAGACCCAGTACTTC; CDR3aa: CASSYSIHGTEETQYF
j_gene: TRBJ2-7; abundance: few; v_gene: TRBV12-3/TRBV12-4; d_gene: -; CDR3nt: TGTGCCAGCAGGGGAACGGACTCCTACGAGCAGTACTTC; CDR3aa: CASRGTDSYEQYF
j_gene: TRBJ2-7; abundance: -; v_gene: TRBV9; d_gene: -; CDR3nt: TGTGCCAGCAGCGTAGTCGTAGGGGACGAGCAGTACTTC; CDR3aa: CASSVVVGDEQYF
j_gene: TRBJ1-1; abundance: -; v_gene: TRBV7-9; d_gene: -; CDR3nt: TGTGCCAGCAGCAACCCGGGACGGATGAACACTGAAGCTTTCTTT; CDR3aa: CASSNPGRMNTEAFF
j_gene: TRBJ2-3; abundance: -; v_gene: TRBV6-6; d_gene: -; CDR3nt: TGTGCCAGCAGTTCCAACACAGATACGCAGTATTTT; CDR3aa: CASSSNTDTQYF
j_gene: TRBJ1-1; abundance: -; v_gene: TRBV3-1/TRBV3-2; d_gene: -; CDR3nt: TGTGCCAGCAGCCAAGTAGGCAGGGGAGGAGAAGCTTTCTTT; CDR3aa: CASSQVGRGGEAFF
j_gene: TRBJ2-7; abundance: once; v_gene: TRBV5-4; d_gene: -; CDR3nt: TGTGCCAGCAGCTTGGACGGGGGTAGCGGACCGACCTACGAGCAGTACTTC; CDR3aa: CASSLDGGSGPTYEQYF